The 20 T cell receptor beta chains in this list originate from one sample, sequenced in a study of blood T cells in healthy people across ages. It was with a sample-barcoded 5' primer and a J-beta primer mix that a second PCR of roughly 7 to 12 cycles was run. TCRdb re-analysed the 5' RACE reads in MiXCR, keeping a single row per CDR3 protein. The sample carries roughly 1,500,000 distinct CDR3 sequences, roughly a third recorded once. The sample was blood. These receptors all stem from a woman in her thirties in good health.

This clonotype was seen more than once but under ten times. This chain links TRBV12-3 or TRBV12-4 with TRBJ2-1; 10 nucleotides match TRBD2. There are 16 residues in the CDR3. Losses at the gene ends were 6 bases for V and 7 bases for J; bases not matched to a gene: 12. The CDR3 is CASRGPPLAGSNEQFF. The CDR3 DNA is TGTGCCAGCAGGGGCCCCCCACTAGCGGGATCAAATGAGCAGTTCTTC.

This chain links TRBV12-3 or TRBV12-4 with TRBJ1-6, with 7 bases lining up with TRBD1. The CDR3 extends over 14 amino acids. V gave up 5 bases and J gave up 10 bases; unmatched junction bases: 8. In nucleotides, the CDR3 is TGTGCCAGCAGTAAAACAGGGGTAGGCTCACCCCTCCACTTT. Encoded protein: CASSKTGVGSPLHF.

This clonotype has just a few counts. The rearrangement uses TRBV7-9 and TRBJ2-1, with no clear D. The V gene lost 5 bases and the J gene lost 12 bases, with 14 bases spanning the gap. In germline, CDR1 is SEHNR, CDR2 FQNEAQ (reference sequence). The length of the CDR3 is 12 residues. CDR3 in amino acids: CASSPPPETQFF. The CDR3 DNA reads as TGTGCCAGCAGCCCTCCCCCGGAGACGCAGTTCTTC.

Turning to this clonotype: Compared with germline, one end of the junction differs, possibly owing to a read error. The CDR3 sequence: CASLYELYF. The DNA of the CDR3 is TGTGCCAGCCTTTACGAGCTGTACTTC. The chain recombines TRBV27 with TRBJ2-7; D ambiguous. Germline V gene lookup returns CDR1 MNHEY and CDR2 SMNVEV (reference sequence). This CDR3 contains 9 residues.

This chain links TRBV5-6 with TRBJ1-2; TRBD1 might be the D (5 bases). The germline V and J ends were trimmed by 4 bases and 9 bases, with 10 bases remaining between them. Germline V gives CDR1 SGHDT, CDR2 YYEEEE. The CDR3 is 11 amino acids. The CDR3 region has the DNA TGTGCCAGCAGCCTTGGGGCAAGCTACACCTTC. This translates into CASSLGASYTF.

The rearrangement joins TRBV13 to TRBJ2-5; 11 nucleotides line up with TRBD2. Germline V gene lookup returns CDR1 PRHDT and CDR2 FYEKMQ (reference sequence). V dropped 2 bases and J dropped 0; count of bases not matched to a gene: 5. This CDR3 has 17 residues. CDR3 amino acids: CASSLRVAGGYQETQYF. CDR3 bases: TGTGCCAGCAGCTTAAGGGTAGCGGGAGGGTACCAAGAGACCCAGTACTTC.

The chain is built from TRBV27 and TRBJ1-2, with D possibly matching TRBD1 (5 bases). CDR3 length equals 15 residues. Germline V CDR1 and CDR2: MNHEY, SMNVEV (reference sequence). Between the trimmed V and J ends, which lost 3 bases and 4 bases, there was a span of 15 bases. The DNA for the CDR3 is TGTGCCAGCAGTTTGATGAGGGGCTCAGGCTATGGCTACACCTTC. This encodes CASSLMRGSGYGYTF.

This clonotype was observed many times. The V and J genes are TRBV6-2 or TRBV6-3 and TRBJ2-5; the match to TRBD1 covers 8 bases. This CDR3 has 13 residues. Germline V lookup: CDR1 MNHEY, CDR2 SVGEGT. With V trimmed by 5 bases and J by 6 bases, 5 bases remained unmatched. The CDR3 loop reads CASSNQGAKTQYF. CDR3 nucleotides: TGTGCCAGCAGTAACCAGGGGGCGAAGACCCAGTACTTC.

The chain joins TRBV12-3 or TRBV12-4 to TRBJ1-5; 10 nucleotides align to TRBD1. J gave up 3 bases and V 5 bases, and 7 bases lay outside the gene matches. CDR3 length: 16 amino acids. This CDR3 is CASSARTGGDNQPQHF. In DNA form, the CDR3 reads TGTGCCAGCAGTGCAAGGACAGGGGGGGACAATCAGCCCCAGCATTTT.

The sample holds a few counts of this clonotype. The rearrangement joins TRBV12-3 or TRBV12-4 to TRBJ2-1, with D perhaps matching TRBD2 (7 bases). Trimming cost V 8 bases and J 1 base, with 15 bases left between them. The CDR3 is made up of 15 amino acids. The CDR3 region has the DNA TGTGCCAGCGAGCTACGGGGGGCATCCTACAATGAGCAGTTCTTC. Its translation is CASELRGASYNEQFF.

This clonotype came up a few times. The chain links TRBV12-5 to TRBJ2-1; D perhaps matches TRBD2 (6 bases). V dropped 0 bases and J dropped 5 bases, with 8 bases sitting between them. The CDR3 loop spans 14 amino acids. Germline V gives CDR1 LGHNT, CDR2 FRNRAP. Here the CDR3 DNA reads TGTGCTAGTGGTTTGGTACCGGGGGACAATGAGCAGTTCTTC. Its protein product is CASGLVPGDNEQFF.

The genes are TRBV20-1 and TRBJ2-7; 8 bases are a match to TRBD1. The germline V gene has CDR1 DFQATT and CDR2 SNEGSKA (reference sequence). The CDR3 sequence is 15 residues long. The trim removed 3 bases at V and 2 bases at J, leaving 9 bases unmatched. The CDR3 spells CSARALRTGTYEQYF. In nucleotides, the CDR3 is TGCAGTGCTAGGGCGTTAAGGACAGGGACCTACGAGCAGTACTTC.

The chain employs TRBV15 and TRBJ2-7; D is unresolved. Trimming stripped 5 bases from V and 6 bases from J, with 11 bases between. The CDR3 runs to 12 residues. CDR1 and CDR2 from the germline V gene are LNHNV and YYDKDF (reference sequence). The CDR3 coding sequence is TGTGCCACCAGCGACTTCACCAGCGAGCAGTACTTC. It specifies CATSDFTSEQYF.

The chain carries TRBV7-9 and TRBJ1-6; possible D gene TRBD1, 6 bases. Germline assignment: CDR1 SEHNR and CDR2 FQNEAQ (reference sequence). Trimming removed 5 bases at V and 8 bases at J, with 19 bases between. The CDR3 totals 16 residues. Here the CDR3 DNA reads TGTGCCAGCAGCGCCACGGGGGGCGCCCAACATTCACCCCTCCACTTT. Amino acids: CASSATGGAQHSPLHF.

The chain combines TRBV7-6 with TRBJ2-3, with 7 bases that match TRBD2. Germline V gene lookup returns CDR1 SGHVS and CDR2 FNYEAQ. Trimming took 2 bases from V and 2 from J; bases not matched to a gene: 7. This CDR3 comprises 16 residues. CDR3 sequence (DNA): TGTGCCAGCAGCTTACTAGCGGACCAGGACACAGATACGCAGTATTTT. This codes for CASSLLADQDTDTQYF.

The CDR3 DNA follows: TGCAGTGCCAAGCACGGGAACACCGGGGAGCTGTTTTTT. The encoded protein is CSAKHGNTGELFF. V gene TRBV20-1 combines with J gene TRBJ2-2; D call uncertain. From germline, CDR1 is DFQATT and CDR2 SNEGSKA (reference sequence). This CDR3 has 13 amino acids. V lost 6 bases and J lost 1, with 9 bases in between.

This clonotype was counted ten times or more. The chain employs TRBV6-6 and TRBJ1-4; D ambiguous. This CDR3 has 12 residues. Trimming took 6 bases from V and 10 from J, leaving 12 bases between them. Germline V gene sequence: CDR1 MNHNY, CDR2 SVGAGI (reference sequence). The chain's CDR3 is CASSLKSGKLFF. The CDR3 region has the DNA TGTGCCAGCAGCCTAAAGAGTGGAAAACTGTTTTTT.

This clonotype was seen a few times. V usage is TRBV28 and J usage is TRBJ2-2; unclear D gene. V gave up 7 bases and J gave up 6 bases, with 15 bases separating them. Germline V gene sequence: CDR1 MDHEN, CDR2 SYDVKM. The CDR3 contains 14 residues. The CDR3, as DNA: TGTGCCAGCAAGAAGGGTTTGATTGCCGGGGAGCTGTTTTTT. This gives the protein CASKKGLIAGELFF.

The chain combines TRBV4-1 with TRBJ2-3; weak D call: TRBD2 (6 bases). The CDR3 spans 17 residues. V dropped 0 bases and J dropped 0 bases, with 13 bases sitting between them. CDR1 is MGHRA and CDR2 is YSYEKL in the germline V gene. In DNA form, the CDR3 reads TGCGCCAGCAGCCAAGAACGGGTAGCGGTCAGCACAGATACGCAGTATTTT. Protein product: CASSQERVAVSTDTQYF.

This clonotype showed up just a few times. This rearrangement joins TRBV4-1 to TRBJ2-1; 9 bases map to TRBD1. Germline CDR1 reads MGHRA; CDR2 reads YSYEKL. This CDR3 region has 16 residues. Losses at the gene ends were 1 base for V and 7 bases for J; bases not matched to a gene: 8. The CDR3 loop reads CASSQGPGQGANEQFF. The DNA for the CDR3 is TGCGCCAGCAGCCAAGGTCCGGGACAGGGTGCGAATGAGCAGTTCTTC.